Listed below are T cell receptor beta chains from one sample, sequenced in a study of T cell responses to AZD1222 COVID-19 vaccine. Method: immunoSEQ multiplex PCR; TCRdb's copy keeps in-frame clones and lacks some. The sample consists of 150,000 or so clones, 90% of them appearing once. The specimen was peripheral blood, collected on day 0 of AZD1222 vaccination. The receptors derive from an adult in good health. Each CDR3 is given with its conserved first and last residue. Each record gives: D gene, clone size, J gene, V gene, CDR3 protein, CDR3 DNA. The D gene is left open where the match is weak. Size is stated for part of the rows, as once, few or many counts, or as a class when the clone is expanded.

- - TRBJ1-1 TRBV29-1 CSVENPGMNTEAFF TGCAGCGTTGAAAATCCAGGGATGAACACTGAAGCTTTCTTT
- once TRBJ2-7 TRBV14 CASSPDRSYEQYF TGTGCCAGCAGCCCCGACAGGTCCTACGAGCAGTACTTC
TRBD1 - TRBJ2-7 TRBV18 CASSPPSGTGLPYEQYF TGTGCCAGCTCACCACCTTCTGGGACAGGGCTTCCCTACGAGCAGTACTTC
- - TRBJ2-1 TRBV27 CASSLSHLNEQFF TGTGCCAGCAGTTTATCTCATTTGAATGAGCAGTTCTTC
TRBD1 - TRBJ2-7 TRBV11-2 CASSSIQGNNSYEQYF TGTGCCAGCAGCTCAATACAGGGGAACAATTCCTACGAGCAGTACTTC
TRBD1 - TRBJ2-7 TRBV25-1 CASSVDRVGHEQYF TGTGCCAGCAGTGTGGACAGGGTGGGGCACGAGCAGTACTTC
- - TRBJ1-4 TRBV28 CVSSSGRVSLGEKLFF TGTGTCAGCAGTTCGGGGAGGGTCAGCTTGGGTGAAAAACTGTTTTTT
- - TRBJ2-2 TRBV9 CASSSTPSGINTGELFF TGTGCCAGCAGCTCAACCCCTTCGGGGATAAACACCGGGGAGCTGTTTTTT
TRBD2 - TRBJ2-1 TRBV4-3 CASSQIHMTSGSGNEQFF TGCGCCAGCAGCCAGATACATATGACTAGCGGGAGTGGTAATGAGCAGTTCTTC
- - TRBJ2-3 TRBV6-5 CASSYIGTDTQYF TGTGCCAGCAGTTACATTGGCACAGATACGCAGTATTTT
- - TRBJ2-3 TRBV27 CASSLYPRDTQYF TGTGCCAGCAGTTTATATCCCAGGGATACGCAGTATTTT
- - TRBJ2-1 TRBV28 CASNLGGEQFF TGTGCCAGCAACCTAGGTGGGGAGCAGTTCTTC
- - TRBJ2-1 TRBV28 CASSSLFVGQSKRNEQFF TGTGCCAGCAGTTCCCTCTTCGTCGGACAGAGCAAACGAAATGAGCAGTTCTTC
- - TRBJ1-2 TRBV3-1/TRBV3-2 CASSHSSKVGYTF TGTGCCAGCAGCCACTCCAGTAAGGTTGGCTACACCTTC
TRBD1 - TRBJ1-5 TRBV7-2 CATSGDRGSNQPQHF TGTGCCACCTCCGGGGACAGGGGAAGCAATCAGCCCCAGCATTTT
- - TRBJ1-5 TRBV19 CASSMLGHQYSNQPQHF TGTGCCAGTAGTATGCTAGGACACCAGTATAGCAATCAGCCCCAGCATTTT
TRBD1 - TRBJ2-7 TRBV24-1 CATSDGTGNYEQYF TGTGCCACCAGTGACGGGACAGGGAACTACGAGCAGTACTTC
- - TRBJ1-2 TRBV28 CASLQINYGYTF TGTGCCAGCCTACAGATTAACTATGGCTACACCTTC
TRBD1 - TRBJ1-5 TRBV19 CASSTGGNQPQHF TGTGCCAGTAGCACAGGGGGCAATCAGCCCCAGCATTTT
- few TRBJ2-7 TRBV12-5 CASGYIVSYEQYF TGTGCTAGTGGTTATATTGTTTCCTACGAGCAGTACTTC
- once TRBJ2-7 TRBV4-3 CASSQEPSLAYEQYF TGCGCCAGCAGCCAAGAACCTAGCTTAGCCTACGAGCAGTACTTC
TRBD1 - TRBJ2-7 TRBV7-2 CASSFIHTGGSEQYF TGTGCCAGCAGCTTCATACACACAGGGGGTAGCGAGCAGTACTTC
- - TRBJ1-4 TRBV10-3 CAISAGVTNEKLFF TGTGCCATCAGTGCGGGGGTAACTAATGAAAAACTGTTTTTT
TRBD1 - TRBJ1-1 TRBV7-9 CASSSAVNRGRGNEVEAFF TGTGCCAGCAGCTCAGCTGTGAACAGGGGGCGCGGAAACGAGGTTGAAGCTTTCTTT
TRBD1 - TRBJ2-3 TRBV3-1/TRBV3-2 CASSQGGGTGGPTDTQYF TGTGCCAGCAGCCAAGGAGGGGGGACAGGGGGACCCACAGATACGCAGTATTTT
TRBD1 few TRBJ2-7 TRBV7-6 CASSLERQGKSEQYF TGTGCCAGCAGCTTAGAACGACAGGGGAAAAGCGAGCAGTACTTC
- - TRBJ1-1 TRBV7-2 CASSPGYLSEAFF TGTGCCAGCAGCCCCGGATATCTCTCTGAAGCTTTCTTT
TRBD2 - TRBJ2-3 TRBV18 CASSLSTSGSTDTQYF TGTGCCAGCTCACTAAGTACTAGCGGGAGTACAGATACGCAGTATTTT
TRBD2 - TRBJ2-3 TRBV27 CASSGLAGGPTDTQYF TGTGCCAGCAGTGGACTAGCGGGAGGGCCGACAGATACGCAGTATTTT
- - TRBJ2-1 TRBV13 CASSKKGVYNEQFF TGTGCCAGCAGCAAGAAGGGGGTCTACAATGAGCAGTTCTTC
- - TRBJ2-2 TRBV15 CATSLTATVTGELFF TGTGCCACCTCATTGACTGCCACAGTCACCGGGGAGCTGTTTTTT
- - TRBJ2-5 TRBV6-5 CASSSLGGPQETQYF TGTGCCAGCAGTTCTCTGGGGGGGCCCCAAGAGACCCAGTACTTC
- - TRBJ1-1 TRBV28 CASSLLREKAFF TGTGCCAGCAGTCTACTACGAGAGAAAGCTTTCTTT
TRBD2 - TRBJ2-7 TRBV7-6 CASSVRQRGLADLPYEQYF TGTGCCAGCAGCGTACGGCAGAGAGGACTAGCGGACCTACCCTACGAGCAGTACTTC
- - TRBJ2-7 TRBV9 CASSASPFSYEQYF TGTGCCAGCAGCGCAAGTCCCTTTTCCTACGAGCAGTACTTC
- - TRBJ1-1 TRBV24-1 CATSESPGTDFFF TGTGCCACCAGTGAATCCCCCGGGACGGATTTTTTCTTT
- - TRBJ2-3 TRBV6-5 CASSYTGAETDTQYF TGTGCCAGCAGTTATACGGGGGCAGAGACAGATACGCAGTATTTT
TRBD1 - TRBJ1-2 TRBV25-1 CASSELGTGEKGGYTF TGTGCCAGCAGTGAATTGGGGACAGGGGAGAAGGGTGGCTACACCTTC
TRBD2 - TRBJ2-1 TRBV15 CATSPRVAGGSYNEQFF TGTGCCACCAGCCCCAGGGTAGCGGGAGGGTCCTACAATGAGCAGTTCTTC
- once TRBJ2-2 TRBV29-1 CSVEADTGELFF TGCAGCGTTGAGGCAGACACCGGGGAGCTGTTTTTT
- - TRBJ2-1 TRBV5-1 CASSRGGLDEQFF TGCGCCAGCAGCAGAGGAGGGTTGGATGAGCAGTTCTTC
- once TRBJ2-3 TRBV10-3 CAISETSGGARGDTQYF TGTGCCATCAGTGAGACTAGTGGAGGTGCCAGAGGGGATACGCAGTATTTT
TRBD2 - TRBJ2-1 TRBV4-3 CASSQFQMGLAGAEQFF TGCGCCAGCAGCCAGTTTCAGATGGGCCTAGCGGGAGCTGAGCAGTTCTTC